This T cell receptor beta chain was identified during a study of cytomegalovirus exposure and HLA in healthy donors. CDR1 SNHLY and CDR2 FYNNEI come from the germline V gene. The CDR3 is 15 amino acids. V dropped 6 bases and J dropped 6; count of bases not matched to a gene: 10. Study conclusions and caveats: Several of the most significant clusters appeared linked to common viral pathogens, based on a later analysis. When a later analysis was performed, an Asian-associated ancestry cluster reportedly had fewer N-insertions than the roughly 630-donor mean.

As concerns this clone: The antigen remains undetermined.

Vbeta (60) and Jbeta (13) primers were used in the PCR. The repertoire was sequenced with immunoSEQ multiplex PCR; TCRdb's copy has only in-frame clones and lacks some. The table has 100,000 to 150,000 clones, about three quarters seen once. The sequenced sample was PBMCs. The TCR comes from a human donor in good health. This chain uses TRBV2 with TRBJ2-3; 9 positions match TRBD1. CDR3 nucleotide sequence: TGTGCCAGCAGCCCTCAGACAGGGGGTTTGGATACGCAGTATTTT. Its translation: CASSPQTGGLDTQYF.